The TCR beta chain under discussion was sequenced for a study of lung T cells in sarcoidosis with Löfgren's syndrome (dated by TCRdb to 2015 to 2018). Regarding the research as a whole: Sarcoidosis was characterized as a granulomatous, predominantly pulmonary disease marked by accumulation of CD4+ T cells in bronchoalveolar lavage fluid. The repertoire analyses were focused on Lofgren's syndrome patients. General study outcomes and caveats: In Lofgren's syndrome patients, relative to control subjects, TRAV12-1 and TRBV2 were reported to be the most expanded V gene segments. Recognition of a sarcoidosis-associated antigen was merely suggested, with the antigen itself still putative and unidentified. Sharing of TRAV12-1 and TRBV2 CDR3 motifs among multiple Lofgren's syndrome patients was reported, suggesting public CD4+ TCR repertoires. In alphabeta pairing analysis, TRAV12-1 was found to pair preferentially with TRBV2, and CDR3 homology was shown by the resulting paired TCRs.

The CDR3 numbers 16 residues from cysteine through phenylalanine. The entry retains the CDR3 DNA only, 48 bases that are in frame from base 1. The germline V gene specifies SGHVS as CDR1 and FQNEAQ as CDR2. Relative to germline, V is 2 bases shorter and J is 0 bases shorter, with 8 bases between their ends. TCR repertoires were profiled from CD4+ T cells obtained by bronchoalveolar lavage. In its sample, this clonotype was seen many times. The antigen it recognizes is unknown. No quality values exist for individual bases; no much larger clone is one base distant. Instrument on record: Illumina MiSeq. In-frame beta chains were kept once TCRdb had trimmed the public reads at Q25 with fastp and called clones with MiXCR. Rows are combined by CDR3 protein, so each entry shows the most common genes and DNA. This sample comprises thousands of distinct CDR3 sequences, about 20% of them detected only once. Roughly 7.5% of the sample belongs to the ten largest clones.

The specimen sequenced was CD4+ T cells from bronchoalveolar lavage. The clonotype comes from a human donor with sarcoidosis (Löfgren's syndrome or another form), or a control subject (not recorded which). The V and J segments used are TRBV7-8 and TRBJ2-6; tentative D gene TRBD1, with 5 bases matching. The DNA sequence is given as TGTGCCAGCAGCTTATCGACAGCCTCTGGGGCCAACGTCCTGACTTTC. Its amino acids are CASSLSTASGANVLTF.